The T cell receptor beta chain under discussion was sequenced for a study of shared clonotypes between healthy human individuals. This CDR3 is 13 amino acids long. Germline V gene sequence: CDR1 SGHRS, CDR2 YFSETQ. The V end lost 4 bases, the J end lost 2 bases, and 9 bases lay between the germline ends. The study, taken as a whole, reports: Some clonotypes were shared by all four sorted-subset donors, while others were not shared. The non-shared ones had lower generation probabilities than the shared ones.

Data came from immunoSEQ multiplex PCR; TCRdb stores just in-frame clones and leaves some out. In the table there are a few million clones, 80% to 95% of which are singletons. Notes on this clone: The antigen remains undetermined. The same CDR3 also results from other DNA sequences found in this sample.

The sequenced sample was naive CD4+ T cells from PBMCs. Subset described: CD45RA+ positively selected. This sequence originates from a man between 18 and 29 years old in good health. Some clones in this sample may be carry-over from other donors' samples. The chain couples TRBV5-1 to TRBJ1-1; D is unresolved. The DNA of the CDR3 is TGCGCCAGCAGCCCGGGCGGTAACACTGAAGCTTTCTTT. Its protein product is CASSPGGNTEAFF.